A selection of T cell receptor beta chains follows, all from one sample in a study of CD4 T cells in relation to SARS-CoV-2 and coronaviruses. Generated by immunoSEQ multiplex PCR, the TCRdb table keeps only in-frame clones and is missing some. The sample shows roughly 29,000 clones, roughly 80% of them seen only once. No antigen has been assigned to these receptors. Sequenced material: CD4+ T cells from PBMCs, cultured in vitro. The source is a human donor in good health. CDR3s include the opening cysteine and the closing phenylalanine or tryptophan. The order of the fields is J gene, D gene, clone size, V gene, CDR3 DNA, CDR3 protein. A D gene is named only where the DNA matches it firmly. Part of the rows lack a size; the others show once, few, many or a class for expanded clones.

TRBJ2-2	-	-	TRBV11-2	TGTGCCAGCAGCTTAGTTGGGTTACATATCGGGGAGCTGTTTTTT	CASSLVGLHIGELFF
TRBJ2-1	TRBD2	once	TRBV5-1	TGCGCCAGCAGCTGGACTAGCGGGGGGGGCAATGAGCAGTTCTTC	CASSWTSGGGNEQFF
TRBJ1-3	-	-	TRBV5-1	TGCGCCAGCAGCGACCTCCTCGAAGACACCATATATTTT	CASSDLLEDTIYF
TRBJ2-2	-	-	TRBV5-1	TGCGCCAGCAGCTGGGGGCGGGCCGATACCGGGGAGCTGTTTTTT	CASSWGRADTGELFF
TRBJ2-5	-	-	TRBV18	TGTGCCAGCTCACCCCAAACCCAAGAGACCCAGTACTTC	CASSPQTQETQYF
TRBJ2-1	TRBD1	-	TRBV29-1	TGCAGCGTTGAATACAGGGGGGTTAGCGTTAACAATGAGCAGTTCTTC	CSVEYRGVSVNNEQFF
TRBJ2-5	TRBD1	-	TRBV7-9	TGTGCCAGCAGCGAGACAGGGGAGACCCAGTACTTC	CASSETGETQYF
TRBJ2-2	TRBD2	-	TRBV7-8	TGTGCCAGCAGCTCCCTTAGCGGGGGGGCGGTCACCGGGGAGCTGTTTTTT	CASSSLSGGAVTGELFF
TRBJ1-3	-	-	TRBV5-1	TGCGCCAGCAGCTCCTCCGGTGCCTCTGGAAACACCATATATTTT	CASSSSGASGNTIYF
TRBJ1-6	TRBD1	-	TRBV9	TGTGCCAGCAGCCGGACAGGGGTAGGCTCACCCCTCCACTTT	CASSRTGVGSPLHF
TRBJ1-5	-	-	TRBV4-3	TGCGCCAGCAGCCCCCAATTTAGCAATCAGCCCCAGCATTTT	CASSPQFSNQPQHF
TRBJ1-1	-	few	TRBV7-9	TGTGCCAGCACCCCACCTGGGCTGGCTGAAGCTTTCTTT	CASTPPGLAEAFF
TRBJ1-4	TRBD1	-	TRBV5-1	TGCGCCAGCAGCTCCGGGGGGACAGGCGAAAAACTGTTTTTT	CASSSGGTGEKLFF
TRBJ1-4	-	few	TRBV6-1	TGTGCCAGCAGTACGGGGGGGGTTGAAAAACTGTTTTTT	CASSTGGVEKLFF
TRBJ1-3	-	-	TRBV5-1	TGCGCCAGCAGCTTGGGAACACTTCTCGGAAACACCATATATTTT	CASSLGTLLGNTIYF
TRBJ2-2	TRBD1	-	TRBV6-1	TGTGCCAGCAGTGAATGGGACAGCCACGGGGAGCTGTTTTTT	CASSEWDSHGELFF
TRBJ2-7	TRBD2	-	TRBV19	TGTGCCAGTAGTATTGGCCTTAGGACTAGCGGGAGGGCCTACGAGCAGTACTTC	CASSIGLRTSGRAYEQYF
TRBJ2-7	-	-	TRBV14	TGTGCCAGCAGCCATGGATACGAGCAGTACTTC	CASSHGYEQYF
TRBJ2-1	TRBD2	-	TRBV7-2	TGTGCCAGCAGCCCCTCTAGCGGGAAGTACAATGAGCAGTTCTTC	CASSPSSGKYNEQFF
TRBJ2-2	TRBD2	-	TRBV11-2	TGTGCCAGCAGCTTAGGGCTAGCGGGAAGGTCCGGGGAGCTGTTTTTT	CASSLGLAGRSGELFF
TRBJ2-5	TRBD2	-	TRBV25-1	TGTGCCAGCAGGGACGGGAGGTTGGAGACCCAGTACTTC	CASRDGRLETQYF
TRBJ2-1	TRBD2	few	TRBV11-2	TGTGCCAGCAGCTTATTTGGCGGGGGGCTAAATGAGCAGTTCTTC	CASSLFGGGLNEQFF
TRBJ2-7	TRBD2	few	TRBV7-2	TGTGCCAGCAGCCGTCGTCTCGGGGGGAGCTCCTACGAGCAGTACTTC	CASSRRLGGSSYEQYF
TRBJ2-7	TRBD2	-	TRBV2	TGTGCCAGCAGTGGAGGCGGAACTAGCGGGGGCTACGAGCAGTACTTC	CASSGGGTSGGYEQYF
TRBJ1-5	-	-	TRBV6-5	TGTGCCAGCAGTTACTCAGTACAGGGCAATCAGCCCCAGCATTTT	CASSYSVQGNQPQHF
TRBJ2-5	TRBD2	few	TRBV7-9	TGTGCCAGCAGCCCGACCCTGGGACTAGCGGGGGGGCAAGAGACCCAGTACTTC	CASSPTLGLAGGQETQYF
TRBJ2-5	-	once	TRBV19	TGTGCCAGTAGTCCCAAGGCAGGGATCGAGACCCAGTACTTC	CASSPKAGIETQYF
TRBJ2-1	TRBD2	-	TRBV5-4	TGTGCCAGCAGCCGCTTTGCGGGGGGGGGCAATGAGCAGTTCTTC	CASSRFAGGGNEQFF
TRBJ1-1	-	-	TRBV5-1	TGCGCCAGCAGCAGCGACAGGATTCCGTGGGACACTGAAGCTTTCTTT	CASSSDRIPWDTEAFF
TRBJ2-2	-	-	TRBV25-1	TGTGCCAGCAGTCCCCGGACAGCGAACACCGGGGAGCTGTTTTTT	CASSPRTANTGELFF
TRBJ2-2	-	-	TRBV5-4	TGTGCCAGCAGCTTGAATGGGGCGGCGGCGAACACCGGGGAGCTGTTTTTT	CASSLNGAAANTGELFF
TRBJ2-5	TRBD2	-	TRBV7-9	TGTGCCAGCAGCCGACGACTAGTCGGGGGGGAGACCCAGTACTTC	CASSRRLVGGETQYF
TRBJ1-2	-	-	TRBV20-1	TGCAGTGCTAGTCCCGCAGGACCTAACTATGGCTACACCTTC	CSASPAGPNYGYTF
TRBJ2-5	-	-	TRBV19	TGTGCCAGTAGTATAGCCCGAACCGGGGTTTACGAGACCCAGTACTTC	CASSIARTGVYETQYF
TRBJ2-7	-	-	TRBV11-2	TGTGCCAGCAGCTCCCCCCTCACGGGACTGCCGTTGGACTTC	CASSSPLTGLPLDF